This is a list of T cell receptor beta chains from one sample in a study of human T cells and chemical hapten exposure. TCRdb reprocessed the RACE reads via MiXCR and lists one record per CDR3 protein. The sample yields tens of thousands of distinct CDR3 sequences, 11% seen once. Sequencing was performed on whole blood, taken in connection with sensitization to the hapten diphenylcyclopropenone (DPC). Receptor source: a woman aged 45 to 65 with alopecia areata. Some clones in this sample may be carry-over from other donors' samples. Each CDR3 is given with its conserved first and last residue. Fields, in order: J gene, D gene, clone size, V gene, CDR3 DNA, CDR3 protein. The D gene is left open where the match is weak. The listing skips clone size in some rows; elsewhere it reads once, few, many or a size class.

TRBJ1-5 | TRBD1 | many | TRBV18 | TGTGCCAGCTCACCCGGACAGGGGTCATATAGCAATCAGCCCCAGCATTTT | CASSPGQGSYSNQPQHF
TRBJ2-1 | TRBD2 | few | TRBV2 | TGTGCCAGCAGTCCGGGACTAGCGGTGACGAAGCAGTTCTTC | CASSPGLAVTKQFF
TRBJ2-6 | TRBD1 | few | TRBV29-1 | TGCAGCGTTGATTCGAATCTCCCTCAGGGGGCTGGGGCCAACGTCCTGACTTTC | CSVDSNLPQGAGANVLTF
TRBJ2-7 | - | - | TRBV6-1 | TGTGCCAGCAGAGTACAGGGTTCTAGTTTCTACGAGCAGTACTTC | CASRVQGSSFYEQYF
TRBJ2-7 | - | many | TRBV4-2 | TGTGCCAGCAGCCAAGAAGTGGGAAAATCCTACGAGCAGTACTTC | CASSQEVGKSYEQYF
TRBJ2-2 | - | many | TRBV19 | TGTGCCAGTAGTAAACGGCCCAACACCGGGGAGCTGTTTTTT | CASSKRPNTGELFF
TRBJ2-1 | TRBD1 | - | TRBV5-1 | TGCGCCAGCAGCCTACTGACAGGGGCGCGTCACAATGAGCAGTTCTTC | CASSLLTGARHNEQFF
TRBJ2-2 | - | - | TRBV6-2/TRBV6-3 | TGTGCCAGCTACGGCAGGGCGACCACCGGGGAGCTGTTTTTT | CASYGRATTGELFF
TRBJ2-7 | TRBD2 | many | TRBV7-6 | TGTGCCAGCAGCCAATATCCAGCGGGGTCCTTCTACGAGCAGTACTTC | CASSQYPAGSFYEQYF
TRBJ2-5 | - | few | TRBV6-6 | TGTGCCAGCAGAGCTCAAGGACGGCAAGAGACCCAGTACTTC | CASRAQGRQETQYF
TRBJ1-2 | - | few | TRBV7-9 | TGTGCCAGCAGCTTGGCACAGTCTAACTATGGCTACACCTTC | CASSLAQSNYGYTF
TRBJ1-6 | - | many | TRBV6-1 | TGTGCCAGCAGCGCGGCGGCGGGGGCGTCTAATTCACCCCTCCACTTT | CASSAAAGASNSPLHF
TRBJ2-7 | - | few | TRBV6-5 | TGTGCCAGCAGTCCAGTTATCGTTTCGGGCTACGAGCAGTACTTC | CASSPVIVSGYEQYF
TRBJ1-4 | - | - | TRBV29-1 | TGCAGCGTTGTTTCTGGAAATGAAAAACTGTTTTTT | CSVVSGNEKLFF
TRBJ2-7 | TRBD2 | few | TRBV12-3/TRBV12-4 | TGTGCCAGCAGTGCCGGGACTAGCGGGATTAACGAGCAGTACTTC | CASSAGTSGINEQYF
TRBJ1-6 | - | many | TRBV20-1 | TGCAGTGCTAGAAGGGGGGGCGGGAGGAATTCACCCCTCCACTTT | CSARRGGGRNSPLHF
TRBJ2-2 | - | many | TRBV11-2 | TGTGCCAGCAGCTTACAGACGGGAACCGGGGAGCTGTTTTTT | CASSLQTGTGELFF
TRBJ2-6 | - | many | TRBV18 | TGTGCCAGCTCACCTCAGGGGAGTCCTGGGGCCAACGTCCTGACTTTC | CASSPQGSPGANVLTF
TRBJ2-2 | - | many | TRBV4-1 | TGCGCCAGCAGCCAAGTGGGGCCCGGGGAGCTGTTTTTT | CASSQVGPGELFF
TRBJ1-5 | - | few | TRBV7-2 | TGTGCCAGCAGCATTAATAGCAATCAGCCCCAGCATTTT | CASSINSNQPQHF
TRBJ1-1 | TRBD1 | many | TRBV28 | TGTGCCAGCAGTGACAGGGCCATGAACACTGAAGCTTTCTTT | CASSDRAMNTEAFF
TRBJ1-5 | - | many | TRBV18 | TGTGCCAGCTCCCCCCTAGGGGCAGGGGGCAATCAGCCCCAGCATTTT | CASSPLGAGGNQPQHF
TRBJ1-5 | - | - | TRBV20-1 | TGCAGTGCTGCCCTGGACGGGGATCAGCCCCAGCATTTT | CSAALDGDQPQHF
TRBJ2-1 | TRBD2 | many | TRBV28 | TGTGCCAGCAGTCCTCGTTGGGGACTAGCGGGTACCAATGAGCAGTTCTTC | CASSPRWGLAGTNEQFF
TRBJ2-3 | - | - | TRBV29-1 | TGCAGCGTTGAACAAGATACGGATACGCAGTATTTT | CSVEQDTDTQYF
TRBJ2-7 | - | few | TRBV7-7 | TGTGCTAGCAGCCCTCATCCATTCGGGTCCTACGAGCAGTACTTC | CASSPHPFGSYEQYF
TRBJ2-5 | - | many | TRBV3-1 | TGTGCCAGCAGCCATGACGACAGGAACCAAGAGACCCAGTACTTC | CASSHDDRNQETQYF
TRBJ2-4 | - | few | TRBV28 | TGTGCCAGCAGTTTAGCCGGGAGAGTCGCCAAAAACATTCAGTACTTC | CASSLAGRVAKNIQYF
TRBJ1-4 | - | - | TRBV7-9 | TGTGCCAGCAGCTCACAGAGAACCGAAAAACTGTTTTTT | CASSSQRTEKLFF
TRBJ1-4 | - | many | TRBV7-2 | TGTGCCAGCAGCTCAAGCATAAGGGGAGCTAATGAAAAACTGTTTTTT | CASSSSIRGANEKLFF
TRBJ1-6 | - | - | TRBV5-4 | TGTGCCAGCAGGGGACCAGGGGTCTCCTATAATTCACCCCTCCACTTT | CASRGPGVSYNSPLHF
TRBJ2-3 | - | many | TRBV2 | TGTGCCAGCAATCAGGGGAGGTTTGATACGCAGTATTTT | CASNQGRFDTQYF
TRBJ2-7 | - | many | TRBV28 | TGTGCCAGTCAAGCATTCGGCTTACGTTCCGGTCGAAATTACGAGCAGTACTTC | CASQAFGLRSGRNYEQYF
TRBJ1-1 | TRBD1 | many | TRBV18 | TGTGCCAGCTCACGCGGACAGGGAACTGAAGCTTTCTTT | CASSRGQGTEAFF
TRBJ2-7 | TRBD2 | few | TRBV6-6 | TGTGCCAGCAGAGCCAGCGGGGGGTCCTACGAGCAGTACTTC | CASRASGGSYEQYF
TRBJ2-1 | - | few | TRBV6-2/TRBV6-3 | TGTGCCAGCATCCCGAGATGGGGAGGTGAGCAGTTCTTC | CASIPRWGGEQFF
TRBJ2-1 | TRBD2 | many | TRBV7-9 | TGTGCCAGCAGCCGGACTAGCGGGGGTTCGACCCTTCACAATGAGCAGTTCTTC | CASSRTSGGSTLHNEQFF
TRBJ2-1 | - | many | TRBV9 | TGTGCCAGCAGCCCATGGGGGAGCTCCTACAATGAGCAGTTCTTC | CASSPWGSSYNEQFF
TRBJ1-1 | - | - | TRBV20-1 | TGCAGTGCGGCAGACAACGATATTGACACTGAAGCTTTCTTT | CSAADNDIDTEAFF
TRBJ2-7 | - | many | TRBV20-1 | TGCAGTGCAGTGCCGGGGGCCCGAACCTACGAGCAGTACTTC | CSAVPGARTYEQYF
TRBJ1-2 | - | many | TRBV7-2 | TGTGCCAGCAGCTTCTTCCAGGGGAGGGAGTATGGCTACACCTTC | CASSFFQGREYGYTF
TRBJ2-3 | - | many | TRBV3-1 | TGTGCCAGCAGCCAACCGGGACTGAACACAGATACGCAGTATTTT | CASSQPGLNTDTQYF
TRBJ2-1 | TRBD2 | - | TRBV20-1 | TGCAGTGCTAGAAGCCTAGCGGGGATCAATGAGCAGTTCTTC | CSARSLAGINEQFF
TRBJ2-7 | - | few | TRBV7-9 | TGTGCCAGCAGCTTAGCAGGGGCAGGGTACGAGCAGTACTTC | CASSLAGAGYEQYF
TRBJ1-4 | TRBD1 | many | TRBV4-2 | TGTGCCAGCAGCCAAGGGACAGGAGGTAATGAAAAACTGTTTTTT | CASSQGTGGNEKLFF
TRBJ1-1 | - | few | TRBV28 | TGTGCCAGCAGTTTAAACCTAAACTTTCGAGCTTTCTTT | CASSLNLNFRAFF
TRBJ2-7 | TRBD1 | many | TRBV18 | TGTGCCAGCTCACGATCCGGGACAGCCCTCCGCGAGCAGTACTTC | CASSRSGTALREQYF
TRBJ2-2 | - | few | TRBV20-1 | TGCAGTGCAAGGGGCAGAGGGGGCGGGGAGCTGTTTTTT | CSARGRGGGELFF
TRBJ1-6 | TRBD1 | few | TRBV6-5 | TGTGCCAGCAACCGAGGGGCAGGGGGTAATTCACCCCTCCACTTT | CASNRGAGGNSPLHF
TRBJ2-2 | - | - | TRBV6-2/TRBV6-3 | TGTGCCAGCAGCCCCCAGCTCACCGGGGAGCTGTTTTTT | CASSPQLTGELFF